The T cell receptor (beta chain) described here comes from a study of blood T cell repertoires in COVID-19 (dated by TCRdb to the early 2020s). For the study in its entirety: Collaborator samples came from the United States, Italy and Spain and covered acute and convalescent phases of COVID-19. The prospective study material was composed of cDNA or gDNA derived from T cells, B-cell-depleted T cells, or PBMCs. The dataset comprised deeply sampled blood TCRbeta repertoires from subjects exposed to, actively infected with, or recovered from COVID-19. The repertoires were released in a freely available public database meant as a resource for research on the immune response to SARS-CoV-2. Samples came from the ongoing ImmuneRACE study (first 160 participants) plus 1,254 subjects from 6 global collaborators. Sample metadata almost always included a de-identified subject ID, COVID-19 status, age in years and sex. Where available, HLA class I and class II types were obtained from metadata supplied by the sample provider rather than from assay-based typing.

Of note for this clone: The antigen it recognizes is unknown. Base qualities are not provided; no much larger clone lies one nucleotide away.

V and J are trimmed by 6 bases and 13 bases, and the gene matches miss 7 bases of the junction. Per the germline V gene, SNHLY is the CDR1 and FYNNEI is the CDR2. The CDR3 measures 13 amino acids from cysteine to phenylalanine. The sequence is cut down to CDR3 DNA, 39 bases in frame from base 1. Points the paper makes about the study in general: Clinical and demographic metadata were provided uncurated, with the amount varying by source and participant.

Each collaborating institution followed its own protocols to collect whole blood in K2EDTA tubes. For TCRbeta analysis, collaborator samples were shipped as frozen whole blood, as isolated PBMCs, or as DNA extracted from either sample type. The immunoSEQ Assay, a bias-controlled multiplex PCR, was used to amplify TCRbeta CDR3 regions from genomic DNA. The published analysis was carried out like this. Nucleated cell counts per sample were estimated from amplification of reference gene primers within the assay. To quantify the absolute abundance of each unique TCRbeta CDR3 rearrangement, sequence reads were collapsed and filtered. For each sample, productive Simpson clonality was calculated as the square root of Simpson's diversity index over productive rearrangements. TCRdb re-hosts the immuneACCESS table, in-frame sequences only. Its copies lack some clones; in the studies checked, an unresolved V gene accounts for under half of them, and the cause for the rest is not known. V and J calls and clone size follow that table, whereas D and trimming were derived from the DNA. The sample yields 120,000 or so clones; 80% to 90% were counted once. The leading ten clones occupy 0.88% of the sample.

This TCR was sampled from a woman between 50 and 59 years old with active or convalescent COVID-19. The sample taken for sequencing was peripheral blood. The chain was built from TRBV2 and TRBJ2-4, and 12 junction bases match TRBD1. The DNA is TGTGCCAGCAGCGGGGACAGGGGGCGCGTCCAGTACTTC. Its protein product is CASSGDRGRVQYF.